These T cell receptor beta chains were read from a single sample in a study of radiation and T cells in renal cell carcinoma. The table came from immunoSEQ multiplex PCR; TCRdb's copy has only in-frame clones and leaves some out. The repertoire holds around 170,000 clones, with 88% as singletons. This sample comprised blood, obtained from a patient whose treatment included radiotherapy and nephrectomy. These receptors came from a woman in her fifties or sixties with renal cell carcinoma. Each CDR3 is given with its conserved first and last residue. Each record gives: V gene, CDR3 length, D gene, J gene, CDR3 protein, CDR3 DNA. The D gene is left open where the match is weak.

TRBV5-4	16	TRBD1	TRBJ1-1	CASSHHRGRLDTEAFF	TGTGCCAGCAGCCACCACAGGGGGCGCCTGGACACTGAAGCTTTCTTT
TRBV11-2	12	NA	TRBJ2-1	CASSFTGGQEFF	TGTGCCAGCAGCTTCACCGGGGGCCAGGAGTTCTTC
TRBV29-1	15	NA	TRBJ2-3	CSVEEGEGAADTQYF	TGCAGCGTTGAGGAAGGGGAAGGGGCGGCAGATACGCAGTATTTT
TRBV11-2	14	TRBD1	TRBJ1-2	CASRNRQGWYGYTF	TGTGCCAGCAGAAACCGACAGGGCTGGTATGGCTACACCTTC
TRBV6-5	15	NA	TRBJ2-1	CASSPREGPPNEQFF	TGTGCCAGCAGTCCTCGCGAGGGCCCCCCCAATGAGCAGTTCTTC
TRBV28	12	NA	TRBJ1-4	CASSSPTEKLFF	TGTGCCAGCAGTAGCCCAACTGAAAAACTGTTTTTT
TRBV9	14	TRBD1	TRBJ2-5	CASSLRTGVETQYF	TGTGCCAGCAGCCTCCGGACAGGGGTAGAGACCCAGTACTTC
TRBV5-6	15	NA	TRBJ1-5	CASSLRTDLNQPQHF	TGTGCCAGCAGCTTGCGAACGGACCTCAATCAGCCCCAGCATTTT
TRBV6-6	14	NA	TRBJ1-3	CASREGQVGDTIYF	TGTGCCAGCAGGGAAGGGCAGGTCGGAGACACCATATATTTT
TRBV7-3	15	NA	TRBJ1-4	CASSLTTGSNEKLFF	TGTGCCAGCAGCTTAACAACAGGGAGTAATGAAAAACTGTTTTTT
TRBV9	16	NA	TRBJ1-4	CASSVALGQGNEKLFF	TGTGCCAGCAGCGTAGCCCTAGGGCAGGGAAATGAAAAACTGTTTTTT
TRBV4-1	14	NA	TRBJ1-1	CASSPVQLNTEAFF	TGCGCCAGCAGCCCTGTGCAACTGAACACTGAAGCTTTCTTT
TRBV6-5	15	NA	TRBJ1-2	CASSPDRGANYGYTF	TGTGCCAGCAGCCCCGATAGGGGAGCTAACTATGGCTACACCTTC
TRBV7-9	16	TRBD2	TRBJ2-1	CASSSWTSGGYNEQFF	TGTGCCAGCAGCTCCTGGACTAGCGGGGGGTACAATGAGCAGTTCTTC
TRBV19	15	TRBD1	TRBJ1-5	CASSIGTGGSQPQHF	TGTGCCAGTAGTATAGGGACAGGGGGCAGTCAGCCCCAGCATTTT
TRBV4-2	11	NA	TRBJ2-1	CASSQGQIQFF	TGTGCCAGCAGCCAAGGACAAATACAGTTCTTC
TRBV7-2	15	NA	TRBJ1-1	CASSLSQGSNTEAFF	TGTGCCAGCAGCTTATCGCAGGGTAGTAACACTGAAGCTTTCTTT
TRBV4-1	19	NA	TRBJ1-1	CASSQDSAKGVGVRTEAFF	TGCGCCAGCAGCCAAGACTCAGCGAAAGGGGTAGGGGTGCGCACTGAAGCTTTCTTT
TRBV10-3	16	NA	TRBJ1-1	CAISERQGFGDTEAFF	TGTGCCATCAGTGAGAGGCAGGGGTTTGGGGACACTGAAGCTTTCTTT
TRBV7-9	15	NA	TRBJ2-3	CASTRAGRGTDTQYF	TGTGCCAGCACCCGTGCAGGGCGGGGAACAGATACGCAGTATTTT
TRBV7-9	15	NA	TRBJ2-1	CASSFSLAPNNEQFF	TGTGCCAGCAGCTTCTCCCTCGCACCAAACAATGAGCAGTTCTTC
TRBV28	14	NA	TRBJ2-7	CASSRLWDDYEQYF	TGTGCCAGCAGTCGGCTTTGGGATGACTACGAGCAGTACTTC
TRBV5-1	15	TRBD1	TRBJ1-2	CASSLTGTGNIGYTF	TGCGCCAGCAGCTTGACCGGGACAGGGAATATAGGCTACACCTTC